The table lists the clone carrying this T cell receptor beta chain with a few counts. The authors built bulk TCR libraries by previously described methods with listed TCR primers. TCRdb independently ran MiXCR on the PCR reads; one entry per CDR3 protein. The sample records around 480,000 distinct CDR3 sequences, around 25% being singletons. The data are from a study of molecular identifiers for immune sequencing clone quantification. Trimming removed 4 bases at V and 0 bases at J, with 11 bases between. The length of the CDR3 is 15 residues. Germline V gene sequence: CDR1 LGHNA, CDR2 YSLEER. Sequenced material: naive CD8+ T cells from blood, with Jurkat cell RNA spiked in. Subset: FACS-sorted CD8+CD4-CCR7+CD45RA+ naive T cells. The gene calls are TRBV4-3 and TRBJ2-3; TRBD2 is a possible D gene (5 bases). The source is a human donor in good health. Some libraries in this study had Jurkat cell RNA spiked in. CDR3: CASSREGRSTDTQYF. CDR3 in DNA: TGCGCCAGCAGCCGTGAGGGCAGGAGCACAGATACGCAGTATTTT.